This passage covers 5 T cell receptor beta chains from one sample sequenced in a study of spatial heterogeneity in lung cancer (dated by TCRdb to the late 2010s). Library generation was performed with 5' RACE. The reads were generated on a NextSeq 500. TCRdb reworked the public reads: Q25 trimming with fastp, MiXCR clone assembly, productive beta chains retained. Every entry covers one CDR3 protein and lists the most common genes and DNA from its rows. Recorded for this sample are 2,500 to 3,500 distinct CDR3 sequences; under 10% of them occurred a single time. The leading ten clones occupy nearly 6.5% of the sample. Paper-wide results and their limitations: A correlation was observed between the number of expanded intratumoral alpha and beta TCRs and the tumor nonsynonymous mutation count.

Which antigens these TCRs recognize remains unknown. What the time point label conveys for this sample: sample taken at primary tumor resection. The input for sequencing was lung tumor tissue, taken at surgery. The receptors were sampled from a female donor with early-stage non-small cell lung cancer.

This clonotype is termed medium-sized. Relative to the germline gene, one junction end is altered; a read error may explain this. The gene calls are TRBV20-1 and TRBJ2-7, with D tentatively TRBD1 (5 bases). This CDR3 comprises 15 residues. Germline V gene data show CDR1 as DFQATT and CDR2 as SNEGSKA (reference sequence). CDR3 sequence (DNA): TGCAGTGCTCGAGACAGTGGCGGTAGCCCCTACGAGCAGTACTTC. Its translation: CSARDSGGSPYEQYF.

This clonotype was found a few times. The chain carries TRBV10-1 and TRBJ2-7; D gene unclear. Germline V lookup: CDR1 WNHNN, CDR2 SYGVQD (reference sequence). The CDR3 extends over 15 amino acids. Deletions cut 2 bases from V and 0 bases from J, with 11 bases between. The DNA of the CDR3 is TGCGCCAGCAGTGAGACACCCAGTAACTCCTACGAGCAGTACTTC. Its protein is CASSETPSNSYEQYF.

This clonotype is medium-sized. This chain connects TRBV6-5 to TRBJ1-2; D is unresolved. The V gene lost 4 bases and the J gene lost 8 bases, with 11 bases spanning the gap. Germline CDR1 MNHEY, CDR2 SVGAGI. The CDR3 consists of 12 residues. The CDR3 nucleotides are TGTGCCAGCAGTTCCGGCGGGGAGGGCTACACCTTC. Its protein product is CASSSGGEGYTF.

This clonotype was picked up a small number of times. This rearrangement joins TRBV5-6 to TRBJ1-3, with 9 bases lining up with TRBD1. After removal of 6 bases from V and 3 bases from J, the junction contained 4 bases not matched to a gene. Per the germline V gene, CDR1 is SGHDT and CDR2 is YYEEEE. This CDR3 has 14 residues. CDR3 DNA sequence: TGTGCCAGCACTGGACAGGGGCGTGGAAACACCATATATTTT. Amino acids: CASTGQGRGNTIYF.

By share, this clonotype counts as medium-sized. The rearrangement uses TRBV6-6 and TRBJ1-5, with D perhaps matching TRBD1 (6 bases). The V end lost 2 bases, the J end lost 1 base, and 15 bases lay between the germline ends. The CDR3 has 17 amino acids. CDR1 and CDR2 (germline): MNHNY, SVGAGI (reference sequence). The DNA for the CDR3 is TGTGCCAGCAGTTACCCATGGACAGTTCAGAGCAATCAGCCCCAGCATTTT. Its translation: CASSYPWTVQSNQPQHF.